The 32 T cell receptor beta chains below all came from one sample that was sequenced in a study of blood T cell repertoires in COVID-19 (dated by TCRdb to between 2020 and 2021). Library prep was done by the immunoSEQ multiplex PCR assay. This is the immuneACCESS table as TCRdb keeps it, with only in-frame sequences that have V and J called. A part of the clones is gone; compared with another copy, unresolved V genes explain less than half, and the rest is unexplained. This sample lists 50,000 to 70,000 clones; roughly 80% were detected once. The ten largest make up approximately 3% of the sample. Material for sequencing was peripheral blood. These receptor sequences come from a man aged 55 to 69 with acute or convalescent COVID-19.

This clone was counted only a few times. CDR3 DNA: TGTGCCGGAAGCGGGGCCCGGGGTTTCGAGCAGTACTTC. Its translation: CAGSGARGFEQYF. The chain combines TRBV6-5 with TRBJ2-7; 7 nucleotides agree with TRBD2. The CDR3 sequence is 13 residues long. Losses at the gene ends were 11 bases for V and 6 bases for J; bases not matched to a gene: 13. The germline gives CDR1 MNHEY, CDR2 SVGAGI.

This clone was detected only once. The chain recombines TRBV30 with TRBJ1-5, with 9 bases matching TRBD1. J gave up 13 bases and V 0 bases, and 10 bases lay outside the gene matches. CDR1 is GTSNPN and CDR2 is SVGIG in the germline V gene (reference sequence). There are 14 residues in the CDR3. The CDR3 spells CAWSVPGTGSSQHF. In nucleotides, the CDR3 is TGTGCCTGGAGTGTACCCGGGACAGGGAGTTCGCAGCATTTT.

The CDR3 sequence is CASTITRTGNEKLFF. The CDR3 nucleotides are TGTGCCAGTACCATCACTCGGACAGGCAATGAAAAACTGTTTTTT. The V and J genes are TRBV19 and TRBJ1-4; 7 bases are shared with TRBD1. The CDR3 runs 15 residues. Germline V gene sequence: CDR1 LNHDA, CDR2 SQIVND (reference sequence). V lost 7 bases to trimming and J lost 5 bases; unmatched junction nucleotides: 10. The variable domain in full, with the rest retrieved from reference TRBV19 and TRBJ1-4, is DGGITQSPKYLFRKEGQNVTLSCEQNLNHDAMYWYRQDPGQGLRLIYYSQIVNDFQKGDIAEGYSVSREKKESFPLTVTSAQKNPTAFYLCASTITRTGNEKLFFGSGTQLSVL.

J is TRBJ2-7 and V is TRBV28; D is possibly TRBD1 (6 bases). Trimming took off 5 bases at V and 7 bases at J, with 24 bases between the two ends. The CDR3 spans 16 residues. Germline V gives CDR1 MDHEN, CDR2 SYDVKM. CDR3 sequence: CASSPSTGTLPREQYF. The CDR3 DNA is TGTGCCAGCAGTCCTAGCACAGGGACCCTCCCTAGGGAGCAGTACTTC. The full variable domain, completed using reference TRBV28 and TRBJ2-7, is DVKVTQSSRYLVKRTGEKVFLECVQDMDHENMFWYRQDPGLGLRLIYFSYDVKMKEKGDIPEGYSVSREKKERFSLILESASTNQTSMYLCASSPSTGTLPREQYFGPGTRLTVT.

This clone was recorded once. The chain uses TRBV19 and TRBJ2-5, with 9 bases lining up with TRBD2. In germline, CDR1 is LNHDA, CDR2 SQIVND (reference sequence). The junction had 9 bases not matched to a gene; V was cut back by 5 bases and J by 5 bases. The CDR3 contains 15 residues. For the CDR3, the DNA is TGTGCCAGTAGTCCCGGGACTAGCTCAGCTGAGACCCAGTACTTC. It codes for CASSPGTSSAETQYF.

V is TRBV6-2 or TRBV6-3 and J is TRBJ2-6, with D possibly TRBD1 on 7 matching bases. V lost 0 bases, J lost 1 base, and 16 bases lay in between. Germline V CDR1 and CDR2: MNHEY, SVGEGT. The CDR3 length is 19 residues. In nucleotides, the CDR3 is TGTGCCAGCAGTTACTCGGCCGGCAGGGGGGTGTCTGGGGCCAACGTCCTGACTTTC. Translated, it gives CASSYSAGRGVSGANVLTF.

This clone is medium-sized (0.01 to 0.1%) in the sample. The chain is built from TRBV12-5 and TRBJ1-6, with D hard to call. This CDR3 comprises 12 residues. The germline gives CDR1 LGHNT, CDR2 FRNRAP. The V end was cut by 3 bases, the J end by 9 bases, with 6 bases between. CDR3 region: CASGFGISPLHF. The CDR3 DNA sequence: TGTGCTAGTGGTTTCGGGATTTCACCCCTCCACTTT.

This chain links TRBV7-2 with TRBJ1-5, with TRBD1 matching 9 bases. Germline lookup yields CDR1 SGHTA and CDR2 FQGNSA. The length of the CDR3 is 15 residues. The V segment lost 2 bases and the J segment 8 bases; nucleotides outside the gene matches: 7. Written as DNA, the CDR3 is TGTGCCAGCAGCTTATCCACAGGGGGCTGGGAGCCCCAGCATTTT. It translates to CASSLSTGGWEPQHF.

J is TRBJ2-1 and V is TRBV29-1, with TRBD2 matching over 11 bases. Trimming removed 8 bases from V and 3 bases from J; junction bases left unmatched: 9. Germline CDR1 and CDR2: SQVTM and ANQGSEA. The CDR3 is 15 amino acids. In DNA, the CDR3 is TGCAGCTCACGTACGACTAGCGGGGACTACAATGAGCAGTTCTTC. Translated, it gives CSSRTTSGDYNEQFF.

The chain carries TRBV24-1 and TRBJ2-7, with D possibly TRBD1 on 6 matching bases. CDR1 KGHDR and CDR2 SFDVKD come from the germline V gene. Trimming shortened V by 8 bases and J by 2 bases, and 15 bases separated the two germline ends. This CDR3 has 14 residues. The CDR3 reads CATITHRVPYEQYF. The CDR3 DNA follows: TGTGCCACCATTACTCACAGGGTCCCCTACGAGCAGTACTTC.

The V and J genes are TRBV4-1 and TRBJ2-1, with D tentatively TRBD1 (5 bases). Germline CDR1 MGHRA, CDR2 YSYEKL. Trimming removed 10 bases from V and 0 bases from J, with 13 bases in between. The CDR3 runs to 14 residues. CDR3 sequence reads: CATRALSSYNEQFF. Here the CDR3 DNA reads TGCGCCACCAGGGCTTTAAGCTCCTACAATGAGCAGTTCTTC.

The CDR3 loop reads CASSPGQGGYGYTF. In DNA, the CDR3 is TGTGCCAGCAGCCCAGGACAGGGGGGCTATGGCTACACCTTC. The chain uses TRBV7-2 and TRBJ1-2; the match to TRBD1 covers 10 bases. CDR3 length equals 14 residues. V gave up 5 bases and J gave up 4 bases; unmatched junction bases: 4. From germline, CDR1 is SGHTA and CDR2 FQGNSA.

The chain has TRBV6-6 and TRBJ1-5; D possibly corresponds to TRBD1 (6 bases). V lost 1 base, J lost 5 bases, and 9 bases lay in between. Germline CDR1 and CDR2: MNHNY and SVGAGI (reference sequence). The CDR3 runs 14 residues. The CDR3 loop reads CASSYYEGDQPQHF. CDR3 nucleotide sequence: TGTGCCAGCAGTTACTATGAGGGGGATCAGCCCCAGCATTTT.

DNA of the CDR3: TGTGCCAGCAGTGAATGGATAGCGGGGGTGAACACCGGGGAGCTGTTTTTT. It translates to CASSEWIAGVNTGELFF. This chain joins TRBV2 and TRBJ2-2, with 9 bases that match TRBD2. The V gene's germline CDR1 is SNHLY and CDR2 FYNNEI. CDR3 length: 17 residues. V was pared by 2 bases and J by 1 base, with 5 bases of the junction left unmatched.

This sequence joins TRBV5-1 and TRBJ1-1; 11 nucleotides line up with TRBD1. Per germline, CDR1 SGHRS and CDR2 YFSETQ. V shed 4 bases, J shed 5 bases, and the junction held 7 bases outside the gene matches. CDR3 length: 15 residues. Here the CDR3 DNA reads TGCGCCAGCAGCGCGGGACAGGGGGTAGTGACTGAAGCTTTCTTT. Its translation: CASSAGQGVVTEAFF.

Here the CDR3 reads CSASFIDIRNDTF. The CDR3 bases are TGCAGTGCTAGTTTTATCGACATTCGAAACGACACCTTC. J is TRBJ1-2 and V is TRBV20-1; D remains unclear. The CDR3 contains 13 residues. The germline V gene has CDR1 DFQATT and CDR2 SNEGSKA (reference sequence). The germline V and J ends were trimmed by 3 bases and 12 bases, with 20 bases remaining between them.

This chain connects TRBV29-1 to TRBJ2-2; 9 bases map to TRBD1. Germline trimming cut 1 base from V and 6 bases from J; bases unmatched to any gene: 6. This CDR3 contains 15 residues. Germline assignment: CDR1 SQVTM and CDR2 ANQGSEA. This CDR3 is CSVEGRQGGAGELFF. The CDR3 bases are TGCAGCGTTGAAGGGAGACAGGGGGGTGCCGGGGAGCTGTTTTTT.

This clone is classed as large. The J gene is TRBJ1-6, the V gene TRBV2; D is unclear. Germline CDR1 SNHLY, CDR2 FYNNEI. This CDR3 has 13 residues. Trimming removed 5 bases from V and 0 bases from J, with 2 bases in between. The CDR3 DNA reads TGTGCCAGCAGTCTCTCCTATAATTCACCCCTCCACTTT. Amino acids: CASSLSYNSPLHF.

This clone was seen more than once but under ten times. This chain connects TRBV5-1 to TRBJ2-5; tentatively, D is TRBD2 (6 bases). V gave up 0 bases and J gave up 1 base, with 10 bases separating them. The V gene's germline CDR1 is SGHRS and CDR2 YFSETQ. CDR3 length equals 15 residues. CDR3 bases: TGCGCCAGCAGCTTGGTAGGACTAATCCAAGAGACCCAGTACTTC. It is translated as CASSLVGLIQETQYF.

V usage is TRBV27 and J usage is TRBJ2-3, with D perhaps TRBD2 (6 bases). Germline CDR1 and CDR2: MNHEY and SMNVEV (reference sequence). Trimming removed 5 bases from V and 8 bases from J, with 11 bases in between. This CDR3 is built from 12 residues. In nucleotides, the CDR3 is TGTGCCAGCAGTCCAGAGGGACTTACGCAGTATTTT. Protein product: CASSPEGLTQYF.

This chain connects TRBV9 to TRBJ2-2; 8 bases map to TRBD2. V lost 0 bases to trimming and J lost 1 base; unmatched junction nucleotides: 2. Germline V gene sequence: CDR1 SGDLS, CDR2 YYNGEE. The CDR3 totals 16 residues. The CDR3 coding sequence is TGTGCCAGCAGCGTAGCAAGCGGGGGGAACACCGGGGAGCTGTTTTTT. Its protein is CASSVASGGNTGELFF.

This sequence joins TRBV10-1 and TRBJ2-3; possibly TRBD2 for D (6 bases). CDR3 length: 18 residues. V shed 5 bases and J shed 6 bases, with 27 bases lying between them. Germline V gene sequence: CDR1 WNHNN, CDR2 SYGVQD (reference sequence). CDR3 amino acids: CASSRMHHLAAQLDTQYF. CDR3 in DNA: TGCGCCAGCAGTCGTATGCACCATTTAGCGGCCCAATTGGATACGCAGTATTTT.

The rearrangement joins TRBV4-2 to TRBJ1-5; 7 bases are a match to TRBD1. The V gene's germline CDR1 is LGHNA and CDR2 YNFKEQ. This CDR3 region has 14 residues. Trimming cost V 11 bases and J 3 bases; bases outside gene matches: 10. The CDR3 DNA reads as TGTGCCTCTGGAGACAGGGATTTCAATCAGCCCCAGCATTTT. Its translation: CASGDRDFNQPQHF.

The V and J genes are TRBV5-1 and TRBJ1-2, with 7 bases that match TRBD1. J was trimmed by 6 bases and V by 1 base; bases with no gene match: 18. This CDR3 is built from 18 residues. Per the germline V gene, CDR1 is SGHRS and CDR2 is YFSETQ. The CDR3 loop is CASSLFIRPGTVPHGYTF. The CDR3 DNA reads as TGCGCCAGCAGCTTGTTCATTCGCCCAGGGACAGTCCCCCATGGCTACACCTTC.

This clone showed up just once. J is TRBJ1-5 and V is TRBV24-1; no clear D. The CDR3 has 16 amino acids. The V and J ends lost 3 bases and 1 base respectively, with 12 bases between them. Germline V lookup: CDR1 KGHDR, CDR2 SFDVKD. The CDR3 loop is CATSDGGLESNQPQHF. CDR3 in DNA: TGTGCCACCAGTGATGGCGGACTGGAAAGCAATCAGCCCCAGCATTTT.

The chain employs TRBV5-4 and TRBJ1-6; TRBD1 matches at 10 bases. CDR1 and CDR2 (germline): SGHNT, YYREEE (reference sequence). The CDR3 totals 15 residues. V was clipped by 7 bases and J by 5 bases; unmatched bases: 6. The CDR3 region has the DNA TGTGCCAGCCAACGGACAGGGGGAAATAATTCACCCCTCCACTTT. Translated, it gives CASQRTGGNNSPLHF.

This chain joins TRBV7-3 and TRBJ2-3; maybe TRBD2 (6 bases). This CDR3 is built from 17 residues. Germline CDR1 SGHTA, CDR2 FQGTGA. Trimming left V 7 bases short and J 6 bases short, with 26 bases between. CDR3 protein: CASTHRVIRGCVDTQYF. CDR3 nucleotides: TGTGCCAGCACCCACCGGGTAATACGGGGGTGTGTGGATACGCAGTATTTT.

This clone was counted a single time. V is TRBV7-9 and J is TRBJ1-5; D remains ambiguous. Germline CDR1 SEHNR, CDR2 FQNEAQ (reference sequence). The CDR3 sequence is 13 residues long. Trimming took 6 bases from V and 4 from J, leaving 10 bases between them. The CDR3 is CASSYNTNQPQHF. DNA of the CDR3: TGTGCCAGCAGTTACAATACAAATCAGCCCCAGCATTTT.

Regarding this clone: The germline gene is not matched at one end of the junction; a read error may be the cause. The chain is built from TRBV9 and TRBJ2-1; 12 positions agree with TRBD2. There are 14 residues in the CDR3. Per the germline V gene, CDR1 is SGDLS and CDR2 is YYNGEE. CDR3 nucleotides: TGTGCCAGCAGCGTAGTGCTAGCGGGGGGGCCGGGACTCTTC. Its protein product is CASSVVLAGGPGLF.

V is TRBV7-6 and J is TRBJ2-5; 7 bases agree with TRBD2. V lost 7 bases, J lost 4 bases, and 12 bases stayed unmatched. The germline V gene has CDR1 SGHVS and CDR2 FNYEAQ. The CDR3 covers 15 residues. CDR3 region: CASIRDPGGVETQYF. In DNA, the CDR3 is TGTGCCAGCATCCGGGATCCGGGGGGAGTAGAGACCCAGTACTTC.

The chain uses TRBV7-2 and TRBJ2-1; 8 positions agree with TRBD2. The J segment lost 7 bases and the V segment lost 1 base, leaving 3 bases of the junction unmatched. CDR1 and CDR2 (germline): SGHTA, FQGNSA. This CDR3 region has 14 residues. DNA of the CDR3: TGTGCCAGCAGCTTAGGGGCGGGGGGTAATGAGCAGTTCTTC. The encoded protein is CASSLGAGGNEQFF. The full variable domain, completed using reference TRBV7-2 and TRBJ2-1, is GAGVSQSPSNKVTEKGKDVELRCDPISGHTALYWYRQSLGQGLEFLIYFQGNSAPDKSGLPSDRFSAERTGGSVSTLTIQRTQQEDSAVYLCASSLGAGGNEQFFGPGTRLTVL.

The chain recombines TRBV9 with TRBJ2-5; 9 positions agree with TRBD1. The J segment lost 2 bases and the V segment lost 3 bases, leaving 5 bases of the junction unmatched. The germline V gene has CDR1 SGDLS and CDR2 YYNGEE. The CDR3 has 15 residues. CDR3 in amino acids: CASSANGQGQETQYF. CDR3 coding DNA: TGTGCCAGCAGCGCTAACGGACAGGGGCAAGAGACCCAGTACTTC.